This T cell receptor beta chain is from a study of blood T cell repertoires in COVID-19. The germline gives CDR1 MNHEY, CDR2 SVGAGI. V was clipped by 4 bases and J by 5 bases, with 6 bases between them. The CDR3 spans 11 residues. Study processing details: Cell counts per sample came from amplifying reference gene primers. Here immunoSEQ multiplex PCR was the method, and the copy in TCRdb shows in-frame clones only, minus some. V and J calls and clone size are those listed in that table; D and trimming were worked out from the DNA. The sample records about 41,000 clones, around three quarters being singletons. In this sample, this clone turned up a few times.

The source material was peripheral blood. V is TRBV6-5 and J is TRBJ2-7; no clear D. The origin of this receptor is a man of 80 years or more with acute or convalescent COVID-19. CDR3 sequence reads: CASSSINEQYF. CDR3 nucleotides: TGTGCCAGCAGTTCCATCAACGAGCAGTACTTC.